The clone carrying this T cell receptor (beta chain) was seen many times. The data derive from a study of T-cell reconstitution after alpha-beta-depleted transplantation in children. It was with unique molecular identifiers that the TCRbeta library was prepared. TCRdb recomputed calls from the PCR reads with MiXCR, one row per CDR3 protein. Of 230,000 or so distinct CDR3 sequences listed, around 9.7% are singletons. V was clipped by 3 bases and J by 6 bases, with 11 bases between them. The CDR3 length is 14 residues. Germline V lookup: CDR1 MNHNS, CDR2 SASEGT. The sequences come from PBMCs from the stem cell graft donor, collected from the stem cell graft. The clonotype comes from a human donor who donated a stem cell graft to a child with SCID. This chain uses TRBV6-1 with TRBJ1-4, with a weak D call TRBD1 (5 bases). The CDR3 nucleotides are TGTGCCAGCAGTGACAGCGGGGCCTATGAAAAACTGTTTTTT. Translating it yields CASSDSGAYEKLFF.